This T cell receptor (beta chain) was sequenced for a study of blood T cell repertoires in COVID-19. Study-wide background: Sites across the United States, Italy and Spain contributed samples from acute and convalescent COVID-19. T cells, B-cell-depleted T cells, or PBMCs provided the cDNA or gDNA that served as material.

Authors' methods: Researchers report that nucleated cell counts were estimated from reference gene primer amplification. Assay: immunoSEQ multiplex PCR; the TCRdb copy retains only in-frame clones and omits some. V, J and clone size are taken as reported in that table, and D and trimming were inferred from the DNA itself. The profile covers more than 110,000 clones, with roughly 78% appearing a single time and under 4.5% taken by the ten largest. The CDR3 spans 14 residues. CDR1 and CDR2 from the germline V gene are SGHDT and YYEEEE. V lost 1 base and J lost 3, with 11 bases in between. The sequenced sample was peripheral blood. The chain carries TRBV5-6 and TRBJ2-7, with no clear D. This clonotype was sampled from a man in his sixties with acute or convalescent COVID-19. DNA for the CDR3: TGTGCCAGCAGCTTGCCCCAGATTGGCTACGAGCAGTACTTC. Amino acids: CASSLPQIGYEQYF.